This T cell receptor (beta chain) was observed in a study of Graves' ophthalmopathy and Graves' hyperthyroidism. Study at large: Peripheral blood sampling occurred at initial diagnosis, before any treatment. Overall study results and limits: Most thyroid clonotypes with frequency above 0.001 were detected in blood too.

J gave up 3 bases and V 5 bases, and 6 bases lay outside the gene matches. Germline CDR1 SGHVS, CDR2 FNYEAQ. This CDR3 has 15 residues. Ophthalmopathy donors' eye disease showed moderate-to-severe activity, CAS of at least 3, NOSPECS of at least 4 and duration under 3 months. Symptoms, serum thyroxine and TRAb, thyroid ultrasound, and orbital computed tomography formed the diagnostic basis. RNA served as the template for amplifying TCR beta CDR3 regions. An initial RT-PCR round employing HTBI primers preceded a second-round multiplex PCR. TCRdb processed the multiplex PCR reads anew with MiXCR; each CDR3 protein has one entry. Of about 700,000 distinct CDR3 sequences listed, over 40% are singletons. This clonotype was found once. Its antigen is unknown.

The gene calls are TRBV7-6 and TRBJ2-3; TRBD1 matches 9 bases. Sequenced input: peripheral blood. The clonotype was recovered from an adult man with Graves' ophthalmopathy. The CDR3 nucleotides are TGTGCCAGCAGCCGCGGGACAGGGAGGACAGATACGCAGTATTTT. It yields the protein CASSRGTGRTDTQYF.